Listed below are T cell receptor beta chains from one sample, sequenced in a study of post-analysis software for immune sequencing data. TCRdb recomputed calls from the PCR reads with MiXCR, one row per CDR3 protein. The sample includes around 710,000 distinct CDR3 sequences, approximately 44% of them seen just once. The sequenced material came from blood. These receptors originate from a girl aged 10-17 years with multiple sclerosis. Both conserved end residues are part of each CDR3. Fields, in order: V gene, clone size, D gene, CDR3 length, J gene, CDR3 protein, CDR3 DNA. The D gene is left open where the match is weak. Expanded clones get a size class; other rows say once, few or many, or leave the size out.

v_gene: TRBV4-2; abundance: once; d_gene: TRBD2; len: 17; j_gene: TRBJ2-7; CDR3aa: CVSSQEGLSGRWDEQYF; CDR3nt: TGTGTCAGCAGCCAAGAGGGTTTGAGCGGGAGATGGGATGAGCAGTACTTC
v_gene: TRBV7-9; abundance: NA; d_gene: NA; len: 17; j_gene: TRBJ2-2; CDR3aa: CASSLGRPPIYTGELFF; CDR3nt: TGTGCCAGCAGCTTAGGTCGGCCCCCAATCTACACCGGGGAGCTGTTTTTT
v_gene: TRBV10-3; abundance: NA; d_gene: NA; len: 13; j_gene: TRBJ2-1; CDR3aa: CAISEAGYNEQFF; CDR3nt: TGTGCCATCAGTGAGGCAGGGTACAATGAGCAGTTCTTC
v_gene: TRBV20-1; abundance: NA; d_gene: NA; len: 14; j_gene: TRBJ1-2; CDR3aa: CSRPGQPKGGGYTF; CDR3nt: TGCAGCCGACCTGGACAGCCCAAAGGGGGTGGCTACACCTTC
v_gene: TRBV12-3/TRBV12-4; abundance: few; d_gene: TRBD1; len: 14; j_gene: TRBJ1-2; CDR3aa: CASSQGQGGYGYTF; CDR3nt: TGTGCCAGCAGTCAGGGACAGGGGGGCTATGGCTACACCTTC
v_gene: TRBV10-3; abundance: NA; d_gene: TRBD2; len: 16; j_gene: TRBJ2-1; CDR3aa: CAISYPGTSGSYGQFF; CDR3nt: TGTGCCATCAGTTATCCTGGGACTAGCGGGAGTTATGGGCAGTTCTTC
v_gene: TRBV10-3; abundance: NA; d_gene: NA; len: 13; j_gene: TRBJ2-7; CDR3aa: CAISAGISYEQYF; CDR3nt: TGTGCCATCAGTGCGGGCATCTCCTACGAGCAGTACTTC
v_gene: TRBV20-1; abundance: few; d_gene: TRBD1; len: 15; j_gene: TRBJ2-7; CDR3aa: CSARGIGQGVYEQYF; CDR3nt: TGCAGTGCTAGAGGAATAGGACAGGGTGTATACGAGCAGTACTTC
v_gene: TRBV24-1; abundance: NA; d_gene: TRBD2; len: 14; j_gene: TRBJ2-5; CDR3aa: CATSGGLARETQYF; CDR3nt: TGTGCCACCAGTGGTGGACTAGCGAGGGAGACCCAGTACTTC
v_gene: TRBV7-9; abundance: NA; d_gene: NA; len: 15; j_gene: TRBJ1-1; CDR3aa: CASSPWDGPYTEAFF; CDR3nt: TGTGCCAGCAGCCCTTGGGACGGACCATACACTGAAGCTTTCTTT
v_gene: TRBV18; abundance: few; d_gene: NA; len: 14; j_gene: TRBJ2-5; CDR3aa: CASSPTGAQETQYF; CDR3nt: TGTGCCAGCTCCCCAACCGGGGCCCAAGAGACCCAGTACTTC
v_gene: TRBV7-6; abundance: NA; d_gene: NA; len: 15; j_gene: TRBJ1-2; CDR3aa: CASSSSVGSYYGYTF; CDR3nt: TGTGCCAGCAGCTCCTCGGTGGGCAGCTACTATGGCTACACCTTC
v_gene: TRBV3-1; abundance: NA; d_gene: NA; len: 15; j_gene: TRBJ1-2; CDR3aa: CASSQGYGGKDGYTF; CDR3nt: TGTGCCAGCAGCCAAGGTTACGGGGGAAAGGATGGCTACACCTTC
v_gene: TRBV6-1; abundance: few; d_gene: NA; len: 15; j_gene: TRBJ2-7; CDR3aa: CASSEERLADNEQYF; CDR3nt: TGTGCCAGCAGTGAAGAGAGGCTAGCCGACAATGAGCAGTACTTC
v_gene: TRBV19; abundance: NA; d_gene: TRBD2; len: 18; j_gene: TRBJ2-1; CDR3aa: CASSRGPNGGSSYNEQFF; CDR3nt: TGTGCCAGTAGTAGGGGCCCTAACGGGGGGAGCTCCTACAATGAGCAGTTCTTC
v_gene: TRBV7-2; abundance: NA; d_gene: NA; len: 15; j_gene: TRBJ2-1; CDR3aa: CASSLSGGAYNEQFF; CDR3nt: TGTGCCAGCAGCTTATCGGGCGGCGCCTACAATGAGCAGTTCTTC
v_gene: TRBV24-1; abundance: once; d_gene: NA; len: 13; j_gene: TRBJ1-2; CDR3aa: CATSEEDLRGYTF; CDR3nt: TGTGCCACCAGTGAGGAGGACCTAAGGGGCTACACCTTC
v_gene: TRBV13; abundance: few; d_gene: TRBD2; len: 15; j_gene: TRBJ2-7; CDR3aa: CASSLGLAVAYEQYF; CDR3nt: TGTGCCAGCAGCTTAGGTCTAGCGGTGGCCTACGAGCAGTACTTC
v_gene: TRBV6-1; abundance: NA; d_gene: NA; len: 14; j_gene: TRBJ2-3; CDR3aa: CASSARPTGPSQYF; CDR3nt: TGTGCCAGCAGTGCCCGCCCGACAGGCCCGTCGCAGTATTTT